The TCR beta chain under discussion was sequenced for a study of T cell clonotyping in hematopoietic cell transplantation. This CDR3 contains 15 residues. From germline, CDR1 is SGHVS and CDR2 FNYEAQ. V lost 5 bases to trimming and J lost 4 bases; unmatched junction nucleotides: 6. As to time point: recipient sample about 28 days before transplant, after cytoreduction. Libraries were prepared by immunoSEQ multiplex PCR; TCRdb keeps only in-frame clonotypes and omits some of them. The repertoire holds 15,000 to 20,000 clones, with approximately 75% as singletons. The sample consisted of peripheral blood mononuclear cells, taken before stem cell transplant. This chain joins TRBV7-6 and TRBJ1-5; 9 bases are shared with TRBD1. This receptor was identified in a man aged 55 to 70 with acute myeloid leukemia. Some clones in this sample may be carry-over from other donors' samples. For the CDR3, the DNA is TGTGCCAGCAGCCCCGGACAGGGGAATAATCAGCCCCAGCATTTT. It encodes CASSPGQGNNQPQHF.